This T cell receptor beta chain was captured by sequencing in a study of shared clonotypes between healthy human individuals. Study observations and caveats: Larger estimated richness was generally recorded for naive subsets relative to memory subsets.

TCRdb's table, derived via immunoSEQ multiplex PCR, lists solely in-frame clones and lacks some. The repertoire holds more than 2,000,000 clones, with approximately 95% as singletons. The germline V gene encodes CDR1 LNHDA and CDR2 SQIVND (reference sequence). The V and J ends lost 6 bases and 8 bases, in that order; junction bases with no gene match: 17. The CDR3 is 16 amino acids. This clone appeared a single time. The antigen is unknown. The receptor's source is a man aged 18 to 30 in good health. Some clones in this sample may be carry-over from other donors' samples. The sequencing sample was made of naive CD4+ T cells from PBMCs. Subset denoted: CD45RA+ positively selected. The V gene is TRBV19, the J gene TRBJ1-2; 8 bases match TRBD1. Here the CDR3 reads CASRPLPGQDTGGYTF. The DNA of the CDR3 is TGTGCCAGTAGACCGCTACCGGGACAGGACACCGGCGGCTACACCTTC.